This T cell receptor (beta chain) was retrieved from a study of cytomegalovirus exposure and HLA in healthy donors. Study-level background: The approximately 120 validation repertoires used the same platform as the roughly 670 first-cohort repertoires (as reported by a later analysis).

TCRdb's table, derived via immunoSEQ multiplex PCR, lists solely in-frame clones and lacks some. The data show 130,000 to 150,000 clones, roughly 89% seen once. For this clone: The antigen is undetermined.

Germline loops: CDR1 MNHEY, CDR2 SMNVEV (reference sequence). The V gene end was trimmed by 8 bases and the J gene end by 2 bases; junction bases not matched to a gene: 7. The CDR3 length is 14 residues. Whole-study findings and limits: Investigators reported approximately 150 TCR beta chains as tied to cytomegalovirus.

The chain has TRBV27 and TRBJ2-7; the match to TRBD2 covers 9 bases. The TCR comes from a woman aged 18 to 35 in good health and CMV-seropositive. Sequenced: PBMCs. Here the CDR3 DNA reads TGTGCCAGCGGGCGGGAGGGACCAGCCTACGAGCAGTACTTC. Encoded protein: CASGREGPAYEQYF.